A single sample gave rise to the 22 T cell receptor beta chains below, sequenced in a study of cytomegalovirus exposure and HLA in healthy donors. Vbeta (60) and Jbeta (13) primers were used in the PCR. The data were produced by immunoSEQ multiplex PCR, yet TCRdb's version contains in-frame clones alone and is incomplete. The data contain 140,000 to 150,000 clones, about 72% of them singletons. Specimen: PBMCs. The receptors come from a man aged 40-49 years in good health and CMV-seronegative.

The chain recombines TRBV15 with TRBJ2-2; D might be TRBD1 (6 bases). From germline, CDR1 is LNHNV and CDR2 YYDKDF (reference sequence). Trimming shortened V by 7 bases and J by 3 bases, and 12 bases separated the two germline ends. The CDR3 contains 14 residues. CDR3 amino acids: CATTDRRHTGELFF. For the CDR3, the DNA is TGTGCCACCACAGACAGGAGGCACACCGGGGAGCTGTTTTTT.

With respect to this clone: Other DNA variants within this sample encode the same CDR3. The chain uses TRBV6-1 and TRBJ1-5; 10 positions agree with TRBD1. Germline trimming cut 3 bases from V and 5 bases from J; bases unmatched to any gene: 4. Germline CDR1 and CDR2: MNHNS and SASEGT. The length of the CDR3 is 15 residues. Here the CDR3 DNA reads TGTGCCAGCAGTGACAGGGGACAGGGGCATCAGCCCCAGCATTTT. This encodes CASSDRGQGHQPQHF.

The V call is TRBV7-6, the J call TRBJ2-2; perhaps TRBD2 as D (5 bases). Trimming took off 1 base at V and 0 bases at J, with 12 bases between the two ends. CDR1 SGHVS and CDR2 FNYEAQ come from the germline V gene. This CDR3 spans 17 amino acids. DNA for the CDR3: TGTGCCAGCAGCTTAGTGGCGGGCATCGCGAACACCGGGGAGCTGTTTTTT. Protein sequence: CASSLVAGIANTGELFF.

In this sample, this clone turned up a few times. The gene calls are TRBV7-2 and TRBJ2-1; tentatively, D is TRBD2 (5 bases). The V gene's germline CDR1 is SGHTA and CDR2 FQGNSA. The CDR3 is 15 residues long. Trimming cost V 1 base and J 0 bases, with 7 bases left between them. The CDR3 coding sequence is TGTGCCAGCAGCTTAGATGCGGGCTCCTACAATGAGCAGTTCTTC. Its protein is CASSLDAGSYNEQFF.

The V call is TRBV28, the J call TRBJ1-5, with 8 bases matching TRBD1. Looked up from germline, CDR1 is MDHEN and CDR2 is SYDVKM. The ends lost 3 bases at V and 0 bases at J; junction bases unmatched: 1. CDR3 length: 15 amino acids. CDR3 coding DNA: TGTGCCAGCAGTTTGGGACAGGTTAGCAATCAGCCCCAGCATTTT. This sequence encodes CASSLGQVSNQPQHF.

The CDR3, as DNA: TGTGCCAGCAGCCAGGGACTTGCCCTGGAGGCTGAAGCTTTCTTT. Translation: CASSQGLALEAEAFF. V usage is TRBV5-4 and J usage is TRBJ1-1; D possibly corresponds to TRBD1 (5 bases). This CDR3 comprises 15 residues. Germline V lookup: CDR1 SGHNT, CDR2 YYREEE (reference sequence). V was trimmed by 4 bases and J by 6 bases, leaving 19 bases between them.

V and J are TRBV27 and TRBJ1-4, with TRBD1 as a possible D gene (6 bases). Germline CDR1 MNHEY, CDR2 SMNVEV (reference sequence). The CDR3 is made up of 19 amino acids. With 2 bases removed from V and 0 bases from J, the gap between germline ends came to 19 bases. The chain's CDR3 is CASSLRPLRQAATNEKLFF. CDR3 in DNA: TGTGCCAGCAGTTTACGCCCACTACGACAGGCTGCAACTAATGAAAAACTGTTTTTT.

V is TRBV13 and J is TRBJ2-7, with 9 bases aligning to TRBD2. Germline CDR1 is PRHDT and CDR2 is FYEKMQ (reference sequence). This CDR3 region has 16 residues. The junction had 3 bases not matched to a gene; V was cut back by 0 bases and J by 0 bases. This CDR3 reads CASSLGLAGHSYEQYF. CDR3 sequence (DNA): TGTGCCAGCAGCTTAGGCCTAGCGGGGCACTCCTACGAGCAGTACTTC.

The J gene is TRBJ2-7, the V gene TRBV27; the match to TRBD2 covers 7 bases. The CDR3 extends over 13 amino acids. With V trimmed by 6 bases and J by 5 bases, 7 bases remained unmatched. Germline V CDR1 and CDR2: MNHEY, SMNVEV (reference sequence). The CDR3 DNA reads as TGTGCCAGCAGGGGGGGGAGTGTGAACGAGCAGTACTTC. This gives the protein CASRGGSVNEQYF.

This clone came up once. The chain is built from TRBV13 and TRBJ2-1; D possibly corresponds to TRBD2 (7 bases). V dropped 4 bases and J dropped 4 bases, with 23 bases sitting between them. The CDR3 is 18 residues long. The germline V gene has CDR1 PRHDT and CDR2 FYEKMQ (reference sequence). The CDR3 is CASSSTRAAGALYNEQFF. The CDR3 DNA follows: TGTGCCAGCAGCTCGACACGGGCGGCGGGGGCCTTATACAATGAGCAGTTCTTC.

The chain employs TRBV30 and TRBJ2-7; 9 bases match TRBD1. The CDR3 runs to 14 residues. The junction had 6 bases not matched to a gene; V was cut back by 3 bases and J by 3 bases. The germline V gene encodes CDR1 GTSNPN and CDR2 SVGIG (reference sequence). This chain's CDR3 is CAWREPGQGYEQYF. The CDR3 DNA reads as TGTGCCTGGAGGGAGCCGGGACAGGGCTACGAGCAGTACTTC. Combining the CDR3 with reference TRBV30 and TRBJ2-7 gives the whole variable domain SQTIHQWPATLVQPVGSPLSLECTVEGTSNPNLYWYRQAAGRGLQLLFYSVGIGQISSEVPQNLSASRPQDRQFILSSKKLLLSDSGFYLCAWREPGQGYEQYFGPGTRLTVT.

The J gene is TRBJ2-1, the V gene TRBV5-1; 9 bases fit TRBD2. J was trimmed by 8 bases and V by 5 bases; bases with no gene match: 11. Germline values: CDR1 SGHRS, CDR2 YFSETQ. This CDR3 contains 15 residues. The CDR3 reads CASSPGTSLGDEQFF. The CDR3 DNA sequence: TGCGCCAGCAGTCCCGGGACTAGCCTAGGAGATGAGCAGTTCTTC.

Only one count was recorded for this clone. The CDR3 DNA is TGTGCCAGTAGTATCGTAGACAGGGCTGGAGGACGCAATCAGCCCCAGCATTTT. Translated, it gives CASSIVDRAGGRNQPQHF. The chain recombines TRBV19 with TRBJ1-5, with TRBD1 identical over 7 bases. V lost 3 bases to trimming and J lost 2 bases; unmatched junction nucleotides: 13. Per germline, CDR1 LNHDA and CDR2 SQIVND (reference sequence). The CDR3 spans 18 residues. The variable domain in full, with the rest retrieved from reference TRBV19 and TRBJ1-5, is DGGITQSPKYLFRKEGQNVTLSCEQNLNHDAMYWYRQDPGQGLRLIYYSQIVNDFQKGDIAEGYSVSREKKESFPLTVTSAQKNPTAFYLCASSIVDRAGGRNQPQHFGDGTRLSIL.

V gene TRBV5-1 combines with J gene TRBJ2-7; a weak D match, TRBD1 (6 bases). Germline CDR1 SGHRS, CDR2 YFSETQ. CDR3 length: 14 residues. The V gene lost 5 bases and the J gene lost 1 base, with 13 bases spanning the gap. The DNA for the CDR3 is TGCGCCAGCAGGGCGAACCAGGGGTCCTACGAGCAGTACTTC. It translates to CASRANQGSYEQYF. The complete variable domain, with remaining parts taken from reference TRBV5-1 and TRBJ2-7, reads KAGVTQTPRYLIKTRGQQVTLSCSPISGHRSVSWYQQTPGQGLQFLFEYFSETQRNKGNFPGRFSGRQFSNSRSEMNVSTLELGDSALYLCASRANQGSYEQYFGPGTRLTVT.

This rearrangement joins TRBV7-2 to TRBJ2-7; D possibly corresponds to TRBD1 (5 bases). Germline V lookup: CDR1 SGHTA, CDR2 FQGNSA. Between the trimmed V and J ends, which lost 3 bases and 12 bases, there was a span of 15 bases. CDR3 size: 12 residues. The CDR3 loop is CASSFDSLRRYF. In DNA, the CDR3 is TGTGCCAGCAGCTTTGACAGTCTACGAAGGTACTTC.

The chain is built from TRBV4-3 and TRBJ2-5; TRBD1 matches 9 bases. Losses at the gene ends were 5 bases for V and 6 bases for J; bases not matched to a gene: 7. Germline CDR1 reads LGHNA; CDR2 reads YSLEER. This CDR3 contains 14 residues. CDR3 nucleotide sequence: TGCGCCAGCAGCTTTCGGACAGGGGAGAAGACCCAGTACTTC. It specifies CASSFRTGEKTQYF.

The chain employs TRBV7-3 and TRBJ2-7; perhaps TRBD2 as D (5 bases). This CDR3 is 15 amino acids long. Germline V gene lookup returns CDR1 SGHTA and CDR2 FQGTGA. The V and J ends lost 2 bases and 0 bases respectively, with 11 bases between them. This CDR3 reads CASSLGPGSSYEQYF. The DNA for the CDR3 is TGTGCCAGCAGCTTAGGCCCGGGGAGCTCCTACGAGCAGTACTTC.

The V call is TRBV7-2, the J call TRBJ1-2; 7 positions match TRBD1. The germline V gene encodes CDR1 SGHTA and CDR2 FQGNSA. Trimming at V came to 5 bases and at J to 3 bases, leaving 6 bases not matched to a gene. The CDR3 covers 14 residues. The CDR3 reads CASSRDSSHYGYTF. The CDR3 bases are TGTGCCAGCAGCCGGGACAGCAGCCACTATGGCTACACCTTC.

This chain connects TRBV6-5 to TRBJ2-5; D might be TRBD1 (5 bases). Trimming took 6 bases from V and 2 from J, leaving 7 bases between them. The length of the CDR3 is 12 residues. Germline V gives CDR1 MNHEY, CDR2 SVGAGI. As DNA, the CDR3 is TGTGCCAGCAGGACAGTTCAAGAGACCCAGTACTTC. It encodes CASRTVQETQYF.

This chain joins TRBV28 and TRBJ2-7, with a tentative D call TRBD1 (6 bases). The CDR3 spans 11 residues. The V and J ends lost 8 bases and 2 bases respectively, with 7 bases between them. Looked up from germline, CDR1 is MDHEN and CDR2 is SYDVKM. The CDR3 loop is CASGQTYEQYF. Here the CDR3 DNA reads TGTGCCAGCGGACAGACCTACGAGCAGTACTTC.

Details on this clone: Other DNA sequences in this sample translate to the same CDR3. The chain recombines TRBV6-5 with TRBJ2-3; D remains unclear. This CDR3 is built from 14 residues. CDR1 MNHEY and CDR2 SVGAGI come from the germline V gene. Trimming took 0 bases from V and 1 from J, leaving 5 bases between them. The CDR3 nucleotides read TGTGCCAGCAGTTACTCGGGCGGCACAGATACGCAGTATTTT. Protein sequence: CASSYSGGTDTQYF.

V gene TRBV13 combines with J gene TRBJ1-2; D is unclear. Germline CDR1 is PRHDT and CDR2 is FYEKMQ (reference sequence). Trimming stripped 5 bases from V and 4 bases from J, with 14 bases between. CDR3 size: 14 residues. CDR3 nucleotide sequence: TGTGCCAGCAGCCCGAGACTCGCCATCTATGGCTACACCTTC. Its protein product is CASSPRLAIYGYTF. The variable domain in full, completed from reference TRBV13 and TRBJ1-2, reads AAGVIQSPRHLIKEKRETATLKCYPIPRHDTVYWYQQGPGQDPQFLISFYEKMQSDKGSIPDRFSAQQFSDYHSELNMSSLELGDSALYFCASSPRLAIYGYTFGSGTRLTVV.